The 16 T cell receptor beta chains listed next were all sequenced from one sample in a study of blood T cell repertoires in COVID-19. Sequencing used immunoSEQ multiplex PCR; TCRdb keeps in-frame clones, though not all of them. The sample gives some 59,000 clones, roughly 79% of which show up once; 4% to 5.5% is in the top ten. The material sequenced was peripheral blood. These receptors were obtained from a woman in her fifties or sixties with acute or convalescent COVID-19.

The rearrangement links TRBV9 to TRBJ1-3; the D is unclear. The length of the CDR3 is 17 residues. CDR1 and CDR2 (germline): SGDLS, YYNGEE. The V and J ends lost 0 bases and 0 bases respectively, with 13 bases between them. The CDR3 spells CASSVGQVLGSGNTIYF. Written as DNA, the CDR3 is TGTGCCAGCAGCGTAGGGCAGGTGTTGGGCTCTGGAAACACCATATATTTT.

The chain recombines TRBV7-9 with TRBJ2-5; 10 bases align to TRBD2. Trimming removed 5 bases from V and 4 bases from J; junction bases left unmatched: 10. The germline gives CDR1 SEHNR, CDR2 FQNEAQ (reference sequence). The CDR3 runs 16 residues. The CDR3 reads CASSPPRLAGVETQYF. DNA of the CDR3: TGTGCCAGCAGCCCCCCCCGTCTAGCGGGAGTAGAGACCCAGTACTTC.

The chain recombines TRBV7-3 with TRBJ2-1, with D hard to call. V dropped 2 bases and J dropped 8 bases, with 16 bases sitting between them. Germline-derived CDR1 and CDR2 are SGHTA and FQGTGA. The CDR3 is made up of 15 amino acids. CDR3 coding DNA: TGTGCCAGCAGCTTATACCCCCTCACATCCGATGAGCAGTTCTTC. This encodes CASSLYPLTSDEQFF. Supplemented by reference TRBV7-3 and TRBJ2-1, the full variable domain reads GAGVSQTPSNKVTEKGKYVELRCDPISGHTALYWYRQSLGQGPEFLIYFQGTGAADDSGLPNDRFFAVRPEGSVSTLKIQRTERGDSAVYLCASSLYPLTSDEQFFGPGTRLTVL.

V and J are TRBV30 and TRBJ2-5; D gene ambiguous. CDR1 and CDR2 from the germline V gene are GTSNPN and SVGIG (reference sequence). The CDR3 contains 12 residues. V was pared by 2 bases and J by 7 bases, with 11 bases between. In DNA, the CDR3 is TGTGCCTGGAGTCGAGAAGTCGGGACCCAGTACTTC. This encodes CAWSREVGTQYF.

The V call is TRBV6-6, the J call TRBJ2-3; a weak D match, TRBD1 (6 bases). CDR3 length equals 13 residues. The germline V and J ends were trimmed by 6 bases and 4 bases, with 11 bases remaining between them. Germline V CDR1 and CDR2: MNHNY, SVGAGI (reference sequence). CDR3 in amino acids: CASRPGTSDTQYF. The CDR3 bases are TGTGCCAGCAGACCCGGGACATCAGATACGCAGTATTTT.

This chain connects TRBV3-1 (or the pseudogene TRBV3-2) to TRBJ1-1; weak D call: TRBD1 (6 bases). Between the trimmed V and J ends, which lost 1 base and 4 bases, there was a span of 13 bases. The length of the CDR3 is 15 residues. CDR1 and CDR2 from the germline V gene are LGHDT and YNNKEL (reference sequence). As DNA, the CDR3 is TGTGCCAGCAGCCAAGGGACAGTCGTGGTCACTGAAGCTTTCTTT. It translates to CASSQGTVVVTEAFF.

This sequence joins TRBV7-6 and TRBJ1-2, with TRBD1 matching 10 bases. CDR1 SGHVS and CDR2 FNYEAQ come from the germline V gene. V trimming: 6 bases; J trimming: 8 bases; junction bases outside the gene matches: 12. This CDR3 has 15 amino acids. The CDR3 nucleotides read TGTGCCAGCAGTCCGACAGGGGGCGCGGCGGGGGGCTACACCTTC. Its protein product is CASSPTGGAAGGYTF.

This chain links TRBV2 with TRBJ1-4; D ambiguous. V was trimmed by 4 bases and J by 7 bases, leaving 13 bases between them. This CDR3 is built from 14 residues. Germline V gene data show CDR1 as SNHLY and CDR2 as FYNNEI. CDR3 protein: CASSVEGSGEKLFF. The CDR3 bases are TGTGCCAGCAGTGTCGAGGGAAGTGGTGAAAAACTGTTTTTT.

The chain couples TRBV6-5 to TRBJ2-7, with D tentatively TRBD2 (7 bases). With 2 bases removed from V and 6 bases from J, the gap between germline ends came to 11 bases. CDR1 and CDR2 from the germline V gene are MNHEY and SVGAGI. The CDR3 consists of 13 residues. The CDR3 reads CASSYRGGGEQYF. The CDR3 DNA follows: TGTGCCAGCAGTTACAGGGGGGGTGGCGAGCAGTACTTC.

The V gene is TRBV18, the J gene TRBJ1-6, with 10 bases matching TRBD1. Trimming removed 3 bases from V and 4 bases from J; junction bases left unmatched: 3. Germline CDR1 KGHSH, CDR2 LQKENI. This CDR3 comprises 16 residues. For the CDR3, the DNA is TGTGCCAGCTCACCGCGGACAGGGGGATATAATTCACCCCTCCACTTT. Its protein is CASSPRTGGYNSPLHF. The full variable domain, its missing parts supplied by reference TRBV18 and TRBJ1-6, is NAGVMQNPRHLVRRRGQEARLRCSPMKGHSHVYWYRQLPEEGLKFMVYLQKENIIDESGMPKERFSAEFPKEGPSILRIQQVVRGDSAAYFCASSPRTGGYNSPLHFGNGTRLTVT.

The chain recombines TRBV6-5 with TRBJ1-5; D gene unclear. This CDR3 has 11 amino acids. Per the germline V gene, CDR1 is MNHEY and CDR2 is SVGAGI. V gave up 6 bases and J gave up 8 bases, with 8 bases separating them. DNA for the CDR3: TGTGCCAGCAGCCCCCCGGAGCCCCAGCATTTT. Its translation: CASSPPEPQHF.

J is TRBJ2-7 and V is TRBV5-1, with 8 positions matching TRBD1. This CDR3 has 14 residues. Looked up from germline, CDR1 is SGHRS and CDR2 is YFSETQ. The J segment lost 3 bases and the V segment lost 4 bases, leaving 6 bases of the junction unmatched. For the CDR3, the DNA is TGCGCCAGCAGCAACGACAGGGGAATCTACGAGCAGTACTTC. Its protein is CASSNDRGIYEQYF.

This clone appeared once. V gene TRBV28 combines with J gene TRBJ2-7; D gene ambiguous. The CDR3 loop spans 12 amino acids. Looked up from germline, CDR1 is MDHEN and CDR2 is SYDVKM. Trimming removed 3 bases from V and 3 bases from J, with 6 bases in between. The CDR3 DNA is TGTGCCAGCAGTTTTCCCTACTACGAGCAGTACTTC. Its translation: CASSFPYYEQYF.

The rearrangement joins TRBV24-1 to TRBJ2-1, with 7 positions matching TRBD2. V dropped 1 base and J dropped 0; count of bases not matched to a gene: 2. The CDR3 length is 16 residues. Per the germline V gene, CDR1 is KGHDR and CDR2 is SFDVKD. The CDR3 DNA reads as TGTGCCACCAGTGATTTTATAGCGGGCTCCTACAATGAGCAGTTCTTC. This translates into CATSDFIAGSYNEQFF.

This chain connects TRBV7-9 to TRBJ2-7; TRBD1 matches 8 bases. From germline, CDR1 is SEHNR and CDR2 FQNEAQ (reference sequence). CDR3 length: 16 amino acids. With 5 bases clipped from V and 1 base from J, the junction kept 10 bases outside the gene matches. The CDR3 sequence is CASSISITGGSYEQYF. CDR3 in DNA: TGTGCCAGCAGCATATCTATAACAGGGGGATCCTACGAGCAGTACTTC.

The chain is built from TRBV6-5 and TRBJ2-2; 8 bases agree with TRBD2. The CDR3 is made up of 13 amino acids. V lost 6 bases, J lost 5 bases, and 2 bases stayed unmatched. The germline gives CDR1 MNHEY, CDR2 SVGAGI. The CDR3 sequence is CASRERGTGELFF. For the CDR3, the DNA is TGTGCCAGCAGAGAGCGGGGGACCGGGGAGCTGTTTTTT.